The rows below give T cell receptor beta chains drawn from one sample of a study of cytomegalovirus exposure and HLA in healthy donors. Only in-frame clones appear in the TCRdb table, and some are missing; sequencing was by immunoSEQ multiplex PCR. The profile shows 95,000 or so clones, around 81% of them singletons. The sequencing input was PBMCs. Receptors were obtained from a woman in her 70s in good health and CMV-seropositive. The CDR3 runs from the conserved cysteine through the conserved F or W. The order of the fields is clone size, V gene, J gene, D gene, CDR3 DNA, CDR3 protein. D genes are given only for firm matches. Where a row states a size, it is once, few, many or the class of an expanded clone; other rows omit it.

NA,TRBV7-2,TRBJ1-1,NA,TGTGCCAGCAGCTTCAGGGGCTGGAACACTGAAGCTTTCTTT,CASSFRGWNTEAFF
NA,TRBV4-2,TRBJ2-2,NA,TGTGCCAGCAGCCAAGGAGATTTTGCCGGGGAGCTGTTTTTT,CASSQGDFAGELFF
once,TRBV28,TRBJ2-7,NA,TGTGCCAGCAGTCCCACCGACAGTATCTACGAGCAGTACTTC,CASSPTDSIYEQYF
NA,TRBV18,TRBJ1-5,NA,TGTGCCAGCTCAGAGATGGACAGTTTTCAGCCCCAGCATTTT,CASSEMDSFQPQHF
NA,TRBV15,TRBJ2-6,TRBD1,TGTGCCACCAGCACGGGACAGGGACAGGAGCCTCCCAACGTCCTGACTTTC,CATSTGQGQEPPNVLTF
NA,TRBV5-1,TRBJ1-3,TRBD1,TGCGCCAGCAGCCCTACAGGGGACTCTGGAAACACCATATATTTT,CASSPTGDSGNTIYF
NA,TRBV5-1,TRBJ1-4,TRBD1,TGCGCCAGCAGCTTGGAGGGACAGGGCTATAATGAAAAACTGTTTTTT,CASSLEGQGYNEKLFF
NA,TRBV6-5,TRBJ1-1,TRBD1,TGTGCCAGCAGTTACACAGGGGTGAGGGCGAACACTGAAGCTTTCTTT,CASSYTGVRANTEAFF
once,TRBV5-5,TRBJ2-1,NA,TGTGCCAGCAGCTTGTTTAGAGATGAGCAGTTCTTC,CASSLFRDEQFF
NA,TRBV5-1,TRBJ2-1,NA,TGCGCCAGCAGCTTGGTACAGACGCTCGAGAACAATGAGCAGTTCTTC,CASSLVQTLENNEQFF
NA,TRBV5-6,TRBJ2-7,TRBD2,TGTGCCAGCAGCCCTGGACTAGCGGGAGCCGAGCAGTACTTC,CASSPGLAGAEQYF
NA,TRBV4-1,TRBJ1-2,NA,TGCGCCAGCAGCCAAGTAGGGGCGTTCTATGGCTACACCTTC,CASSQVGAFYGYTF
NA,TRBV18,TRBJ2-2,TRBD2,TGTGCCAGCTCGCCGGGACTAGCGAACACCGGGGAGCTGTTTTTT,CASSPGLANTGELFF
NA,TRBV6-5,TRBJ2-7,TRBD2,TGTGCCAGCAGTTACTCTTCGGGAGGGAACCACGAGCAGTACTTC,CASSYSSGGNHEQYF
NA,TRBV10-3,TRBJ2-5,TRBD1,TGTGCCATCAGTGGCCGGGACAGACAAGAGACCCAGTACTTC,CAISGRDRQETQYF
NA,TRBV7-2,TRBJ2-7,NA,TGTGCCAGCAGCTTAGTTGGGGGGATCAAAGCCTCCTACGAGCAGTACTTC,CASSLVGGIKASYEQYF
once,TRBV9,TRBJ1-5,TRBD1,TGTGCCAGCAGTATGGGAACAGGGGGCTTGGGACAGCCCCAGCATTTT,CASSMGTGGLGQPQHF
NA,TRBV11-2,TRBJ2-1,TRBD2,TGTGCCAGCAGCTTAGTTAGCGGGGACAATGAGCAGTTCTTC,CASSLVSGDNEQFF
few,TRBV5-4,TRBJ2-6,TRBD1,TGTGCCAGCGAGGGACAGGGGGCTTCTGGGGCCAACGTCCTGACTTTC,CASEGQGASGANVLTF
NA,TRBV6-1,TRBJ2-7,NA,TGTGCCAGCAGTGAACGGGAGACGCGAAAGGACTTC,CASSERETRKDF
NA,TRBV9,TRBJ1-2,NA,TGTGCCAGCAGCGCTCTAGGTGGCTACACCTTC,CASSALGGYTF
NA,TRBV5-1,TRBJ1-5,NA,TGCGCCAGCAGCTTGGTCCCGGGGGAGAGGCAGCCCCAGCATTTT,CASSLVPGERQPQHF
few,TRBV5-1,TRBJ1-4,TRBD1,TGCGCCAGCAGCCTGGCAGGGGGTGATAATGAAAAACTGTTTTTT,CASSLAGGDNEKLFF
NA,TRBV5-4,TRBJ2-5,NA,TGTGCCAGCAGTCGCACAGTGTACCAAGAGACCCAGTACTTC,CASSRTVYQETQYF
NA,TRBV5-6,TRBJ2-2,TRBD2,TGTGCCAGCACCCCTCGAGGACTAGCGGGAGGGATCACCGGGGAGCTGTTTTTT,CASTPRGLAGGITGELFF
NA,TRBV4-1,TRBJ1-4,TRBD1,TGCGCCAGCAGCCAGCCCCCGGGACAGAAAAAGGAAAAACTGTTTTTT,CASSQPPGQKKEKLFF
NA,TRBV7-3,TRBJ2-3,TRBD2,TGTGCCAGCAGCTCCAGGACTAGCGGGCAGTATTTT,CASSSRTSGQYF
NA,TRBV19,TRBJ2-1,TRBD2,TGTGCCAGTAGTCTTAAACTAGCGGGGTATAATGAGCAGTTCTTC,CASSLKLAGYNEQFF
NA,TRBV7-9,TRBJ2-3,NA,TGTGCCAGCCAGGGGACAGATACGCAGTATTTT,CASQGTDTQYF
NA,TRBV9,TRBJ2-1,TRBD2,TGTGCCAGCAGCGTAGCCCCGCGGGAGAGGAATGAGCAGTTCTTC,CASSVAPRERNEQFF
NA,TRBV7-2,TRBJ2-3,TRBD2,TGTGCCAGCAGCCCGGGACTAGCGGGAGGAGCAGATACGCAGTATTTT,CASSPGLAGGADTQYF
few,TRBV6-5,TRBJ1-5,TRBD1,TGTGCCAGCAGTTACAACAGGGGCCCTAATCAGCCCCAGCATTTT,CASSYNRGPNQPQHF
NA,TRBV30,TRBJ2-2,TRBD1,TGTGCCTGGAGCGGAAACCCAGGGGGCTGGGGGGAGCTGTTTTTT,CAWSGNPGGWGELFF
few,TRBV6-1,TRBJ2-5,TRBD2,TGTGCCAGCAGTGAATCACCAGCGGGGTGGGAGACCCAGTACTTC,CASSESPAGWETQYF
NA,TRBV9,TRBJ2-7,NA,TGTGCCAGCAGCGTACAGGGGCAGGCCGAGCAGTACTTC,CASSVQGQAEQYF
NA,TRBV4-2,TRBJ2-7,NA,TGTGCCAGCAGTCATTCGGCCCCGCCGGGAAGGGCGGCCGAGCAGTACTTC,CASSHSAPPGRAAEQYF
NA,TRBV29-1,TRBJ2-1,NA,TGCAGCGTTGAAGATCGATCCAGGGCCTACAATGAGCAGTTCTTC,CSVEDRSRAYNEQFF
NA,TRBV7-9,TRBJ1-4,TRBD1,TGTTCCAGCAGCTTATCCCGGACAGGCGGATATGAAAAACTGTTTTTT,CSSSLSRTGGYEKLFF
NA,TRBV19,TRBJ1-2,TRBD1,TGTGCCAGTATCGACAGGGGCGCTGACTATGGCTACACCTTC,CASIDRGADYGYTF
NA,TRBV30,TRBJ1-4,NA,TGTGCCTGGGGACGCAGGGGAGCTAATGAAGAACTGTTTTTT,CAWGRRGANEELFF
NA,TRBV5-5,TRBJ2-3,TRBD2,TGTGCCAGCAGCTTGGGAGGACTAGCGGGCACAGATACGCAGTATTTT,CASSLGGLAGTDTQYF
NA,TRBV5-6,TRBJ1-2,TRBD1,TGTGCCAGCAGCCTGGGACAGGGTTTTACCTATGGCTACACCTTC,CASSLGQGFTYGYTF
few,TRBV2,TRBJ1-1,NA,TGTGCCAGCAGTGAAAGGGAGAGACCCGGGGATGGAGCTTTCTTT,CASSERERPGDGAFF